One sample yielded the 32 T cell receptor beta chains listed below, sequenced in a study of glioma-infiltrating T cells. The iRepertoire nested amplicon-rescue multiplex PCR amplified TCR alpha and beta CDR3s from RNA. One entry per CDR3 protein, called by TCRdb with MiXCR from the multiplex PCR reads. This sample carries 100,000 to 150,000 distinct CDR3 sequences, about 23% of them seen once, and the ten largest clones take roughly 15%. The sequenced sample consisted of glioma tissue, nonneoplastic brain tissue, or PBMCs (not recorded which). These receptors all come from a human donor with low-grade glioma or glioblastoma, undergoing nonglioma brain surgery, or in good health (not recorded which).

This clonotype qualifies as medium-sized. The chain combines TRBV27 with TRBJ2-1; D uncertain. Germline values: CDR1 MNHEY, CDR2 SMNVEV (reference sequence). The CDR3 runs 12 residues. The ends were cut back, 2 bases at V and 7 bases at J, with 6 bases in the middle. CDR3 DNA sequence: TGTGCCAGCAGTTTAGACGGGAATGAGCAGTTCTTC. It codes for CASSLDGNEQFF.

This clonotype was observed at least ten times. V and J are TRBV5-1 and TRBJ2-3; 9 nucleotides agree with TRBD2. The CDR3 has 15 residues. Germline values: CDR1 SGHRS, CDR2 YFSETQ. After removal of 4 bases from V and 2 bases from J, the junction contained 5 bases not matched to a gene. The CDR3 region has the DNA TGCGCCAGCAGCGGAACTAGCGGGTTCACAGATACGCAGTATTTT. Protein sequence: CASSGTSGFTDTQYF. Based on the CDR3 plus reference TRBV5-1 and TRBJ2-3, the full variable domain is KAGVTQTPRYLIKTRGQQVTLSCSPISGHRSVSWYQQTPGQGLQFLFEYFSETQRNKGNFPGRFSGRQFSNSRSEMNVSTLELGDSALYLCASSGTSGFTDTQYFGPGTRLTVL.

This clonotype was counted a few times. V usage is TRBV7-9 and J usage is TRBJ2-7; no reliable D call. The germline V gene has CDR1 SEHNR and CDR2 FQNEAQ (reference sequence). With 4 bases removed from V and 3 bases from J, the gap between germline ends came to 7 bases. CDR3 length: 12 amino acids. CDR3 in DNA: TGTGCCAGCAGCTCGCGGTTCTACGAGCAGTACTTC. This sequence encodes CASSSRFYEQYF.

Concerning this clonotype: The junction differs from germline at one of its ends, possibly a read error. The rearrangement links TRBV6-1 to TRBJ2-3, with TRBD1 as a possible D gene (6 bases). Germline CDR1 is MNHNS and CDR2 is SASEGT. The CDR3 length is 16 residues. This CDR3 reads CASSPPTGSGTNTQCF. The DNA of the CDR3 is TGTGCCAGCAGCCCCCCCACAGGGTCAGGCACAAATACGCAGTGTTTT.

This clonotype has ten or more counts. The chain employs TRBV7-9 and TRBJ2-4, with D perhaps matching TRBD1 or TRBD2 (5 bases each). The CDR3 is made up of 17 amino acids. The germline V and J ends were trimmed by 5 bases and 1 base, with 18 bases remaining between them. Germline V gene data show CDR1 as SEHNR and CDR2 as FQNEAQ (reference sequence). In DNA form, the CDR3 reads TGTGCCAGCAGCCCGGCCTCCCGGGGCCTGGCCAAAAACATTCAGTACTTC. Translating it yields CASSPASRGLAKNIQYF.

Regarding this clonotype: A much larger clonotype is one base distant, so this may be a read error. V is TRBV7-9 and J is TRBJ2-1; 9 bases match TRBD2. Germline V gene sequence: CDR1 SEHNR, CDR2 FQNEAQ (reference sequence). The CDR3 has 17 residues. CDR3 DNA: TGTGCCAGCAGCTTCCCAATAGCGGGAGACTCCTACAATAAGCAGTTCTTC. Translated: CASSFPIAGDSYNKQFF. Drawing the rest from reference TRBV7-9 and TRBJ2-1, the complete variable domain is DTGVSQNPRHKITKRGQNVTFRCDPISEHNRLYWYRQTLGQGPEFLTYFQNEAQLEKSRLLSDRFSAERPKGSFSTLEIQRTEQGDSAMYLCASSFPIAGDSYNKQFFGPGTRLTVL.

In this sample, this clonotype turned up many times. The chain joins TRBV2 to TRBJ2-7; 8 bases are a match to TRBD2. Germline loops: CDR1 SNHLY, CDR2 FYNNEI. V dropped 5 bases and J dropped 2; count of bases not matched to a gene: 11. This CDR3 contains 16 residues. DNA for the CDR3: TGTGCCAGCAGTCGGTTTAGCGGGAAGAACGCCTACGAGCAGTACTTC. It translates to CASSRFSGKNAYEQYF.

The sample holds a few counts of this clonotype. This rearrangement joins TRBV12-3 or TRBV12-4 to TRBJ2-2, with TRBD2 matching over 11 bases. Unmatched junction bases numbered 6, after V lost 5 bases and J lost 4 bases. The CDR3 is 16 residues long. The CDR3 DNA reads TGTGCCAGCAGTGCCCCCGGGACTAGCGGCACCGGGGAGCTGTTTTTT. Encoded protein: CASSAPGTSGTGELFF.

V is TRBV15 and J is TRBJ2-3; 15 bases align to TRBD2. V trimming: 3 bases; J trimming: 2 bases; junction bases outside the gene matches: 15. The V gene's germline CDR1 is LNHNV and CDR2 YYDKDF (reference sequence). The CDR3 runs 21 residues. This CDR3 reads CATSSQLAPGLAGGVTDTQYF. The CDR3 region has the DNA TGTGCCACCAGCAGCCAGCTAGCACCGGGACTAGCGGGAGGTGTCACAGATACGCAGTATTTT. Based on the CDR3 plus reference TRBV15 and TRBJ2-3, the full variable domain is DAMVIQNPRYQVTQFGKPVTLSCSQTLNHNVMYWYQQKSSQAPKLLFHYYDKDFNNEADTPDNFQSRRPNTSFCFLDIRSPGLGDTAMYLCATSSQLAPGLAGGVTDTQYFGPGTRLTVL.

Ten or more counts support this clonotype. The rearrangement joins TRBV12-3 or TRBV12-4 to TRBJ2-7; D perhaps matches TRBD1 (6 bases). The CDR3 spans 17 residues. V was trimmed by 3 bases and J by 2 bases, leaving 20 bases between them. Here the CDR3 reads CASSFKPADRITYEQYF. The CDR3 nucleotides are TGTGCCAGCAGTTTCAAGCCCGCCGACAGGATAACCTACGAGCAGTACTTC.

This chain links TRBV7-3 with TRBJ2-1, with TRBD1 matching over 8 bases. Per the germline V gene, CDR1 is SGHTA and CDR2 is FQGTGA. This CDR3 has 18 amino acids. The J segment lost 0 bases and the V segment lost 5 bases, leaving 12 bases of the junction unmatched. This chain's CDR3 is CASSPRPVTGGSYNEQFF. CDR3 nucleotides: TGTGCCAGCAGCCCAAGGCCGGTAACAGGGGGCTCCTACAATGAGCAGTTCTTC. Full variable domain (rest looked up from reference TRBV7-3 and TRBJ2-1): GAGVSQTPSNKVTEKGKYVELRCDPISGHTALYWYRQSLGQGPEFLIYFQGTGAADDSGLPNDRFFAVRPEGSVSTLKIQRTERGDSAVYLCASSPRPVTGGSYNEQFFGPGTRLTVL.

On this clonotype itself: One end of the junction varies from germline; a read error may be responsible. The rearrangement uses TRBV5-1 and TRBJ1-2; D is ambiguous. The CDR3 contains 13 residues. The germline V gene encodes CDR1 SGHRS and CDR2 YFSETQ. For the CDR3, the DNA is TGCGCCAGCAGCTTGGATTTGAACTATGACTACACCTTC. This gives the protein CASSLDLNYDYTF.

The chain couples TRBV6-2 or TRBV6-3 to TRBJ2-3; D is uncertain. The V end lost 10 bases, the J end lost 6 bases, and 14 bases lay between the germline ends. CDR1 and CDR2 from the germline V gene are MNHEY and SVGEGT. The CDR3 loop spans 12 amino acids. Written as DNA, the CDR3 is TGTGCCAACGGTTTCGCCGGCGATACGCAGTATTTT. This sequence encodes CANGFAGDTQYF.

The V gene is TRBV19, the J gene TRBJ2-7; D call uncertain. V was pared by 6 bases and J by 5 bases, with 14 bases between. Germline values: CDR1 LNHDA, CDR2 SQIVND (reference sequence). The CDR3 is 13 residues long. For the CDR3, the DNA is TGTGCCAGTAGCTTCCTTAGTAACAACGAGCAGTACTTC. Protein: CASSFLSNNEQYF.

At least ten counts were recorded for this clonotype. This chain links TRBV6-1 with TRBJ1-2; D is possibly TRBD1 (5 bases). The CDR3 is 15 amino acids. V was clipped by 6 bases and J by 2 bases, with 16 bases between them. Germline CDR1 and CDR2: MNHNS and SASEGT. The CDR3 loop reads CASSSGGEANYGYTF. In DNA, the CDR3 is TGTGCCAGCAGCTCCGGAGGGGAGGCCAACTATGGCTACACCTTC.

With regard to this clonotype: This may arise from a read error, as a much more abundant clone is one base away. The chain couples TRBV24-1 to TRBJ2-3, with 10 bases matching TRBD2. The length of the CDR3 is 13 residues. CDR1 is KGHDR, CDR2 SFDVKD, per germline. CDR3 coding DNA: TGTGCCACCACTAGCGGGAGCACAGATACGAAGTATTTT. This translates into CATTSGSTDTKYF.

Only a few counts were recorded for this clonotype. V usage is TRBV4-3 and J usage is TRBJ2-7; 7 positions match TRBD1. This CDR3 has 15 residues. With V trimmed by 0 bases and J by 7 bases, 9 bases remained unmatched. From germline, CDR1 is LGHNA and CDR2 YSLEER. The CDR3 DNA sequence: TGCGCCAGCAGCCAAGATCAACAGGGGTTCGAGGAGCAGTACTTC. Residues: CASSQDQQGFEEQYF.

This clonotype was recorded at least ten times. This sequence joins TRBV6-2 or TRBV6-3 and TRBJ2-5, with 7 bases fitting TRBD1. The CDR3 sequence is 16 residues long. The germline gives CDR1 MNHEY, CDR2 SVGEGT. Unmatched junction bases numbered 7, after V lost 2 bases and J lost 1 base. In DNA, the CDR3 is TGTGCCAGCAGTTACGCCAGGACAGGCTCCCAAGAGACCCAGTACTTC. It yields the protein CASSYARTGSQETQYF.

Turning to this clonotype: Being one base from a much bigger clone, this may be a read error. V usage is TRBV7-9 and J usage is TRBJ2-3, with D possibly TRBD1 on 5 matching bases. V dropped 5 bases and J dropped 0 bases, with 9 bases sitting between them. Germline CDR1 and CDR2: SEHNR and FQNEAQ (reference sequence). CDR3 length equals 14 residues. This CDR3 is CASSMDTSTDTQYF. CDR3 sequence (DNA): TGTGCCAGCAGCATGGACACTAGCACAGATACGCAGTATTTT. The full variable domain, rest sourced from reference TRBV7-9 and TRBJ2-3, is DTGVSQNPRHKITKRGQNVTFRCDPISEHNRLYWYRQTLGQGPEFLTYFQNEAQLEKSRLLSDRFSAERPKGSFSTLEIQRTEQGDSAMYLCASSMDTSTDTQYFGPGTRLTVL.

This clonotype was seen many times. V usage is TRBV12-3 or TRBV12-4 and J usage is TRBJ2-1, with TRBD1 identical over 8 bases. The CDR3 is made up of 12 amino acids. The V segment lost 4 bases and the J segment 10 bases; nucleotides outside the gene matches: 3. The CDR3 loop is CASSSGGREQFF. DNA for the CDR3: TGTGCCAGCAGTTCAGGGGGCCGGGAGCAGTTCTTC.

This clonotype was detected ten times or more. This may be a read error: a much more frequent sequence differs by one nucleotide. This sequence joins TRBV7-9 and TRBJ2-3, with 11 positions matching TRBD2. There are 15 residues in the CDR3. V lost 8 bases to trimming and J lost 4 bases; unmatched junction nucleotides: 8. The V gene's germline CDR1 is SEHNR and CDR2 FQNEAQ (reference sequence). CDR3 nucleotide sequence: TGTGCCAGCCGCTCGACACTAGCGGGAGCAGATACGCAGTATTTT. Translating it yields CASRSTLAGADTQYF.

This sequence joins TRBV7-3 and TRBJ2-5; 10 bases align to TRBD1. CDR3 length equals 15 residues. The ends lost 0 bases at V and 7 bases at J; junction bases unmatched: 5. Germline V gene lookup returns CDR1 SGHTA and CDR2 FQGTGA. The CDR3 DNA reads as TGTGCCAGCAGCTTAACGGGACAGGGGATGGGGACCCAGTACTTC. Protein: CASSLTGQGMGTQYF.

This clonotype occurred many times. This chain connects TRBV10-3 to TRBJ1-1; the D gene is possibly TRBD1 (6 bases). This CDR3 is 16 amino acids long. Germline V gene lookup returns CDR1 ENHRY and CDR2 SYGVKD. V was cut by 6 bases and J by 1 base, with 18 bases left in between. CDR3 in DNA: TGTGCCATCAGGTCCAGGGGCGTTACCGAGAACACTGAAGCTTTCTTT. Protein sequence: CAIRSRGVTENTEAFF.

This clonotype was found once. It may be a read error: a sequence one base away is much more abundant. The V and J genes are TRBV6-1 and TRBJ2-2; D remains ambiguous. With 4 bases removed from V and 7 bases from J, the gap between germline ends came to 10 bases. The CDR3 has 13 residues. The germline V gene encodes CDR1 MNHNS and CDR2 SASEGT. In DNA, the CDR3 is TGTGCCAGCAGTGCGATGGGGTTCGGGGAGCTGTTTTTT. It specifies CASSAMGFGELFF.

There are many counts of this clonotype. This sequence joins TRBV6-1 and TRBJ2-7; TRBD2 aligns across 11 bases. Trimming at V came to 7 bases and at J to 5 bases, leaving 10 bases not matched to a gene. Per germline, CDR1 MNHNS and CDR2 SASEGT. The CDR3 totals 15 residues. CDR3 residues: CASKPAGTSGDEQYF. The CDR3, as DNA: TGTGCCAGCAAGCCCGCCGGGACTAGCGGCGACGAGCAGTACTTC.

The table lists this clonotype with many counts. The CDR3 DNA is TGTGCCAGCAGTTTCTCCTCCATCTTGTCCAGGGGGGGCCTCTACGAGCAGTACTTC. This sequence encodes CASSFSSILSRGGLYEQYF. The chain has TRBV6-2 or TRBV6-3 and TRBJ2-7, with D perhaps given as TRBD1 or TRBD2 (7 bases each). Germline V CDR1 and CDR2: MNHEY, SVGEGT. This CDR3 has 19 amino acids. V lost 4 bases, J lost 3 bases, and 28 bases lay in between.

This clonotype was picked up many times. The chain links TRBV19 to TRBJ2-2; 7 nucleotides match TRBD1. CDR1 and CDR2 (germline): LNHDA, SQIVND (reference sequence). The length of the CDR3 is 15 residues. V lost 5 bases, J lost 5 bases, and 8 bases stayed unmatched. CDR3 coding DNA: TGTGCCAGTAGTCCTACAGGGGACGAGACCGGGGAGCTGTTTTTT. Translation gives CASSPTGDETGELFF.

The sample holds many counts of this clonotype. The chain couples TRBV3-1 to TRBJ2-1, with D possibly being TRBD2 (6 bases). Trimming pared 3 bases from V and 9 bases from J, leaving 12 bases between. The length of the CDR3 is 13 residues. Germline-derived CDR1 and CDR2 are LGHDT and YNNKEL (reference sequence). The CDR3 DNA follows: TGTGCCAGCAGCCAGGCACTAGCATCTGAGCAGTTCTTC. The encoded protein is CASSQALASEQFF.

This clonotype has only a few counts. CDR3 protein: CSVFVRGHEQYF. CDR3 sequence (DNA): TGCAGCGTTTTCGTGAGGGGCCACGAGCAGTACTTC. The rearrangement links TRBV29-1 to TRBJ2-7; D is tentatively TRBD1 or TRBD2 (5 bases each). V was shortened by 5 bases and J by 5 bases, with 13 bases between the two germline ends. Germline loops: CDR1 SQVTM, CDR2 ANQGSEA. CDR3 length: 12 amino acids.

This clonotype was found once. This chain links TRBV11-2 with TRBJ2-7; 12 nucleotides line up with TRBD2. Losses at the gene ends were 2 bases for V and 2 bases for J; bases not matched to a gene: 7. This CDR3 has 17 residues. The germline CDR1 and CDR2 sequences are SGHAT and FQNNGV. The CDR3 spells CASSLTPSGRVAYEQYF. Here the CDR3 DNA reads TGTGCCAGCAGCTTAACACCTAGCGGGAGGGTCGCCTACGAGCAGTACTTC. Filled out from reference TRBV11-2 and TRBJ2-7, the complete variable domain reads EAGVAQSPRYKIIEKRQSVAFWCNPISGHATLYWYQQILGQGPKLLIQFQNNGVVDDSQLPKDRFSAERLKGVDSTLKIQPAKLEDSAVYLCASSLTPSGRVAYEQYFGPGTRLTVT.

Notes on this clonotype: This could be a read error, since a much larger clone is one nucleotide away. The CDR3 protein is CASSPRGLGRPQHF. Written as DNA, the CDR3 is TGTGCCAGCAGCCCCAGGGGCCTGGGACGGCCCCAGCATTTT. The genes are TRBV28 and TRBJ1-5; perhaps TRBD1 as D (6 bases). The V gene's germline CDR1 is MDHEN and CDR2 SYDVKM. V was shortened by 6 bases and J by 9 bases, with 18 bases between the two germline ends. The CDR3 has 14 residues.

This clonotype was seen ten or more times. The chain links TRBV7-8 to TRBJ2-5; D call uncertain. CDR1 SGHVS and CDR2 FQNEAQ come from the germline V gene. V lost 2 bases and J lost 4, with 11 bases in between. CDR3 length: 14 amino acids. As DNA, the CDR3 is TGTGCCAGCAGCTTATACAAGGGCGCAGAGACCCAGTACTTC. Translating it yields CASSLYKGAETQYF. The entire variable domain, with the rest obtained from reference TRBV7-8 and TRBJ2-5, is as follows: GAGVSQSPRYKVAKRGQDVALRCDPISGHVSLFWYQQALGQGPEFLTYFQNEAQLDKSGLPSDRFFAERPEGSVSTLKIQRTQQEDSAVYLCASSLYKGAETQYFGPGTRLLVL.